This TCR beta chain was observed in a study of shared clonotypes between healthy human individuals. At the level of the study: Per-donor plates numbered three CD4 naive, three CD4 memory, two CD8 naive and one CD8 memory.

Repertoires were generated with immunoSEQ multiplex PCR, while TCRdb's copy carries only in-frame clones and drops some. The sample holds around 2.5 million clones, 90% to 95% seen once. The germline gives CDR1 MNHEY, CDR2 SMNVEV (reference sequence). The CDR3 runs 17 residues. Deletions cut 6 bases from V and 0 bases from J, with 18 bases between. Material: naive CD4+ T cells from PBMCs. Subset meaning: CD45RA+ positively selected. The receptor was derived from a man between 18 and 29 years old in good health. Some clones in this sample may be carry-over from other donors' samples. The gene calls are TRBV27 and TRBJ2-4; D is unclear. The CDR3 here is CASRPVTGRLAKNIQYF. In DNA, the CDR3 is TGTGCCAGCAGACCCGTGACTGGGCGCCTAGCCAAAAACATTCAGTACTTC.